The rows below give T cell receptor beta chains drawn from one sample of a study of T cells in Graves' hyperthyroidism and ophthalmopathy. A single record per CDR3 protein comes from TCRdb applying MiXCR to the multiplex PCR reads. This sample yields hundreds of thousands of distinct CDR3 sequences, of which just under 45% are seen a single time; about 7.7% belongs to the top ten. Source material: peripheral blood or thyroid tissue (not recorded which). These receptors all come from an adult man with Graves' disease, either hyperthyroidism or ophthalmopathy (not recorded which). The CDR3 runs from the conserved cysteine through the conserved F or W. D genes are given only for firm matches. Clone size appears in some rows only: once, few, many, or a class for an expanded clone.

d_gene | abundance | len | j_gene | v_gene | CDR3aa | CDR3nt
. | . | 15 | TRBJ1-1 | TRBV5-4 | CASSLEGRRFGGAFF | TGTGCCAGCAGCTTGGAGGGACGGCGATTTGGAGGGGCTTTCTTT
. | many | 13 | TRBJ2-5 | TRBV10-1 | CASSGGARETQYF | TGCGCCAGCAGTGGGGGGGCGAGGGAGACCCAGTACTTC
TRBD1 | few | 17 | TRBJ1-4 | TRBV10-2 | CASSEIGTAGLNEKLFF | TGCGCCAGCAGTGAGATCGGGACAGCAGGGCTTAATGAAAAACTGTTTTTT
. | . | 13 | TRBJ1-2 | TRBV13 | CASSVVRVYGYTF | TGTGCCAGCAGTGTGGTCAGGGTGTATGGCTACACCTTC
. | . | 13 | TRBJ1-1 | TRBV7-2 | CASSLRTEREAFF | TGTGCCAGCAGCTTAAGGACGGAAAGAGAAGCTTTCTTT
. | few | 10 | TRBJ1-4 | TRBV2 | CASSEGKLFF | TGTGCCAGCAGTGAAGGGAAACTGTTTTTT
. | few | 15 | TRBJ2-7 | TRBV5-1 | CASSLEAGPLYEQYF | TGCGCCAGCAGCTTGGAAGCAGGGCCGCTCTACGAGCAGTACTTC
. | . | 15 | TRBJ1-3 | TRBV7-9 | CASSHLQGSGNTIYF | TGTGCCAGCAGCCACCTCCAGGGTTCAGGAAACACCATATATTTT
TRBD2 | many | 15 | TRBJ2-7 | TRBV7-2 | CASSGRLAGGGEQYF | TGTGCCAGCAGCGGGCGACTAGCGGGGGGCGGCGAGCAGTACTTC
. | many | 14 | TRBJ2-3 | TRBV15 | CATSERISADTQYF | TGTGCCACCAGCGAGCGAATCTCGGCAGATACGCAGTATTTT
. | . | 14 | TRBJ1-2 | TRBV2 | CASSLQVNNYGYTF | TGTGCCAGCAGTCTACAGGTTAATAACTATGGCTACACCTTC
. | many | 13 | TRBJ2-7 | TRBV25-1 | CASSDQLGDEQYF | TGTGCCAGCAGTGATCAGCTGGGAGACGAGCAGTACTTC
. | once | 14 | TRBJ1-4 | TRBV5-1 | CASSLGVLGEKLFF | TGTGCCAGCAGCTTGGGGGTTTTAGGGGAAAAACTGTTTTTT
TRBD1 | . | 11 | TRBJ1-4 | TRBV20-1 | CSARGQEKLFF | TGCAGTGCTAGGGGACAGGAAAAACTGTTTTTT
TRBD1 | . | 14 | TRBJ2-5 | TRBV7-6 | CASNRQGSGETQYF | TGTGCCAGCAACCGACAGGGGAGTGGGGAGACCCAGTACTTC
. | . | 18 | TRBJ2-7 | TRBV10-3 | CASSYNRLAGRYPYEQYF | TGTGCCAGCAGTTACAATCGTCTGGCAGGGAGGTACCCCTACGAGCAGTACTTC
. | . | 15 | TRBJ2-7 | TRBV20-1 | CSARESETRGYEQYF | TGCAGTGCTAGAGAATCGGAGACAAGGGGCTACGAGCAGTACTTC
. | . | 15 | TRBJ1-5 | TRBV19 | CAWSDSLRSNQPQHF | TGTGCCTGGAGCGACTCTCTAAGGAGCAATCAGCCCCAGCATTTT
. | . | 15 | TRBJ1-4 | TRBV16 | CASSLLGARGEKLFF | TGTGCCAGCAGCCTTCTGGGGGCGCGAGGTGAAAAACTGTTTTTT
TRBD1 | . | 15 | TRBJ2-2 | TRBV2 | CASLEHRGHTGELFF | TGTGCCAGCCTCGAGCACAGGGGGCATACCGGGGAGCTGTTTTTT
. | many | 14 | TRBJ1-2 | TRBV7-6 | CASSPGVLNYGYTF | TGTGCCAGCAGCCCCGGGGTACTAAACTATGGCTACACCTTC
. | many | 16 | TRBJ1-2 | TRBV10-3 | CAIMDGWAEANYGYTF | TGTGCCATCATGGATGGTTGGGCGGAGGCTAACTATGGCTACACCTTC
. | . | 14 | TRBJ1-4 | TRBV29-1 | CSVAGDSTNEKLFF | TGCAGCGTGGCAGGGGATTCAACTAATGAAAAACTGTTTTTT
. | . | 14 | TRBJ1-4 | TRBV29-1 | CSVLGPGWGEKLFF | TGCAGCGTATTGGGACCAGGGTGGGGTGAAAAACTGTTTTTT
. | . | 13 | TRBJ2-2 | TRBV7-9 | CASSRDGWGELFF | TGTGCCAGCAGCCGTGATGGCTGGGGGGAGCTGTTTTTT
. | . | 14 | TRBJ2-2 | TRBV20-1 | CSVAAGSNTGELFF | TGCAGTGTAGCGGCAGGGTCGAACACCGGGGAGCTGTTTTTT
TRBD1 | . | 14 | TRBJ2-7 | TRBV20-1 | CSAGRDRVSYEQYF | TGCAGTGCTGGCCGGGACAGGGTCTCCTACGAGCAGTACTTC
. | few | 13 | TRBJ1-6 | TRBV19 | CASSILAHLPLHF | TGTGCCAGTAGTATTCTCGCCCATTTACCCCTCCACTTT
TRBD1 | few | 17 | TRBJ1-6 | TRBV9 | CASSGDRGRDYNSPLHF | TGTGCCAGCAGCGGCGACAGGGGCCGCGACTATAATTCACCCCTCCACTTT
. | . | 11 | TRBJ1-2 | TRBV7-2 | CASSRAVPDTF | TGCGCCAGCAGCCGGGCGGTACCGGACACCTTC
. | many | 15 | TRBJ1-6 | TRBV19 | CASSTRTDGSSPLHF | TGTGCCAGTAGTACACGGACGGATGGCAGTTCACCCCTCCACTTT
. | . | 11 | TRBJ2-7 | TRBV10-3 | CASSEANEQYF | TGTGCCAGCAGTGAAGCGAACGAGCAGTACTTC
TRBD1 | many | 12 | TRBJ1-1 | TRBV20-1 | CSKGQGNTEAFF | TGCAGTAAGGGACAGGGGAACACTGAAGCTTTCTTT
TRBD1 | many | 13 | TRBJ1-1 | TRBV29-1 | CSGMTGFGTEAFF | TGCAGCGGCATGACAGGGTTTGGGACTGAAGCTTTCTTT
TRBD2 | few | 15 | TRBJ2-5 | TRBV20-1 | CSAPPPGGTTETQYF | TGCAGTGCCCCCCCCCCGGGAGGAACAACTGAGACCCAGTACTTC
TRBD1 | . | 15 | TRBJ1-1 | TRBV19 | CASRGGDRANTEAFF | TGTGCCAGTAGGGGCGGCGACAGGGCGAACACTGAAGCTTTCTTT
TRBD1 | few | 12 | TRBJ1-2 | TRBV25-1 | CASWTGDYGYTF | TGTGCCAGCTGGACAGGGGACTATGGCTACACCTTC
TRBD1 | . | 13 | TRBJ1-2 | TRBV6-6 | CASSPGTGAGYTF | TGTGCCAGCAGCCCTGGGACAGGGGCTGGCTACACCTTC
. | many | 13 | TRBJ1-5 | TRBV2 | CASSQGMDQPQHF | TGTGCCAGCAGCCAAGGGATGGATCAGCCCCAGCATTTT
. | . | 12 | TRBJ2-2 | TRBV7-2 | CASSPWDVKLFF | TGTGCCAGCAGCCCGTGGGACGTGAAGCTGTTTTTT
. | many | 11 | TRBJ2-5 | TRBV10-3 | CAISDGESQYF | TGTGCCATCAGTGATGGGGAGTCCCAGTACTTC
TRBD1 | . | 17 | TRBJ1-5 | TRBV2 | CASSDGDSLYSNQPQHF | TGTGCCAGCAGTGATGGGGACAGCCTCTATAGCAATCAGCCACAGCATTTT
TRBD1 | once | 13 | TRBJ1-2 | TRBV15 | CATSSVTGGSYTF | TGTGCCACCAGCAGCGTGACAGGGGGGAGCTACACCTTC
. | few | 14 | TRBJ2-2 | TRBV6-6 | CASSLDPYTGELFF | TGTGCCAGCAGCCTCGACCCATACACCGGGGAGCTGTTTTTT
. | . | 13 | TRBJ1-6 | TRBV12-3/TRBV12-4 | CASSLTVASPLHF | TGTGCCAGCAGTTTGACTGTTGCTTCACCCCTCCACTTT
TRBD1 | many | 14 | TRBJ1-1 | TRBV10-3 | CAISQTGEWTEAFF | TGTGCCATCAGTCAAACAGGGGAATGGACTGAAGCTTTCTTT
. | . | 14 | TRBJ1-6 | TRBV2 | CPSSPRGYNPPLHF | TGTCCCAGCAGCCCAAGGGGGTATAATCCACCCCTCCACTTT
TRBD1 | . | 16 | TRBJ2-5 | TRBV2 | CASSDIWTGGKETQYF | TGTGCCAGCAGTGATATCTGGACAGGGGGCAAAGAGACCCAGTACTTC
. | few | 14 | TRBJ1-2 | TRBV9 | CASSNRDVSYGYTF | TGTGCCAGCAGCAACCGGGACGTAAGCTATGGCTACACCTTC
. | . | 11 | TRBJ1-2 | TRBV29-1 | CSARTDSGYTF | TGCAGCGCCCGGACAGACTCTGGCTACACCTTC
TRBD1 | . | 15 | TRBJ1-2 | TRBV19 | CASSIGQGALRGYTF | TGTGCCAGTAGTATTGGGCAGGGGGCTCTACGTGGCTACACCTTC